These T cell receptor beta chains were read from a single sample in a study of blood T cell repertoires in COVID-19. Generated by immunoSEQ multiplex PCR, the TCRdb table keeps only in-frame clones and is missing some. The sample gives approximately 230,000 clones, around 80% of which show up once; 20% is in the top ten. Sequencing was done on a sample of peripheral blood. The receptors stem from a young man with active or convalescent COVID-19. Each CDR3 is given with its conserved first and last residue. Each record gives: D gene, J gene, V gene, clone size, CDR3 protein, CDR3 DNA. A D gene is named only where the DNA matches it firmly. Rows may omit the clone size; those that give it use once, few, many or a size class.

>NA|TRBJ1-1|TRBV2|NA
CASSALGGNTEAFF
TGTGCCAGCAGTGCCCTCGGTGGGAACACTGAAGCTTTCTTT
>TRBD2|TRBJ2-1|TRBV28|NA
CASSGYRGSSGRSEQFF
TGTGCCAGCAGTGGCTACAGGGGAAGTAGCGGGAGAAGTGAGCAGTTCTTC
>NA|TRBJ2-7|TRBV11-2|once
CASSLVPWDIFSYEQYF
TGTGCCAGCAGCTTAGTTCCCTGGGACATTTTCTCCTACGAGCAGTACTTC
>NA|TRBJ2-7|TRBV3-1/TRBV3-2|NA
CASSQIGGAEQYF
TGTGCCAGCAGCCAAATAGGCGGAGCCGAGCAGTACTTC
>TRBD1|TRBJ2-5|TRBV9|NA
CASSVGGTGLETQYF
TGTGCCAGCAGCGTAGGAGGGACAGGTCTGGAGACCCAGTACTTC
>NA|TRBJ1-6|TRBV11-1|once
CASSLGRENSPLHF
TGTGCCAGCAGCTTAGGGAGGGAGAATTCACCCCTCCACTTT
>NA|TRBJ2-1|TRBV29-1|NA
CSVEDLSWSNEQFF
TGCAGCGTTGAAGATCTGTCCTGGAGTAATGAGCAGTTCTTC
>NA|TRBJ1-3|TRBV5-5|NA
CASSLLGKDTIYF
TGTGCCAGCAGCCTCCTCGGGAAGGACACCATATATTTT
>TRBD1|TRBJ1-1|TRBV28|NA
CASSPRDRGWNTEAFF
TGTGCCAGCAGTCCCCGGGACAGGGGGTGGAACACTGAAGCTTTCTTT
>TRBD1|TRBJ2-7|TRBV5-1|NA
CASSLGTGGYEQYF
TGCGCCAGCAGCTTGGGGACAGGGGGGTACGAGCAGTACTTC
>NA|TRBJ1-6|TRBV10-3|NA
CAISGGRAASPLHF
TGTGCCATCAGCGGAGGGAGGGCGGCTTCACCCCTCCACTTT
>NA|TRBJ2-5|TRBV5-1|NA
CASSLVGGGGETQYF
TGCGCCAGCAGCTTGGTTGGAGGGGGCGGTGAGACCCAGTACTTC